The 21 T cell receptor beta chains presented below share a single source sample, sequenced in a study of regulatory T cells in long-lasting Graves disease. The TCR beta library used iRepertoire HTBI primers with Arm-PCR amplification of CDR3. Using its own MiXCR run on the multiplex PCR reads, TCRdb lists one record per CDR3 protein. The sample holds under 500,000 distinct CDR3 sequences, roughly 20% seen once. Stated time point: persistent/refractory GD, antithyroid drugs over 5 years with positive TRAb. RNA isolated from PBMCs was used to make the TCR library. The starting material was peripheral blood mononuclear cells (PBMCs), obtained when the disease was refractory, from a patient treated with antithyroid drugs. Source of these receptors: a female donor with Graves disease.

This chain uses TRBV29-1 with TRBJ2-7; D is ambiguous. Trimming took off 4 bases at V and 6 bases at J, with 10 bases between the two ends. CDR1 and CDR2 from the germline V gene are SQVTM and ANQGSEA. The CDR3 runs to 11 residues. CDR3 in DNA: TGCAGCGTTGGATGGGTAAGCGAGCAGTACTTC. The encoded protein is CSVGWVSEQYF.

In this sample, this clonotype turned up many times. The V gene is TRBV2, the J gene TRBJ1-5; 10 bases fit TRBD1. Germline V gives CDR1 SNHLY, CDR2 FYNNEI. With 5 bases clipped from V and 5 bases from J, the junction kept 9 bases outside the gene matches. The CDR3 totals 16 residues. Written as DNA, the CDR3 is TGTGCCAGCAGTAATTCACGGGACAGGGGCCATCAGCCCCAGCATTTT. Translating it yields CASSNSRDRGHQPQHF. Complete variable domain (other parts from reference TRBV2 and TRBJ1-5): EPEVTQTPSHQVTQMGQEVILRCVPISNHLYFYWYRQILGQKVEFLVSFYNNEISEKSEIFDDQFSVERPDGSNFTLKIRSTKLEDSAMYFCASSNSRDRGHQPQHFGDGTRLSIL.

Many counts were recorded for this clonotype. The chain combines TRBV7-2 with TRBJ1-5, with D perhaps TRBD1 (6 bases). CDR3 length: 15 amino acids. Trimming shortened V by 3 bases and J by 4 bases, and 13 bases separated the two germline ends. The germline V gene has CDR1 SGHTA and CDR2 FQGNSA. CDR3 sequence (DNA): TGTGCCAGCAGCTTCCTGGACAGACCTAATCAGCCCCAGCATTTT. This translates into CASSFLDRPNQPQHF.

This clonotype came up many times. V is TRBV27 and J is TRBJ1-2; weak D call: TRBD1 (5 bases). The V end was cut by 6 bases, the J end by 1 base, with 9 bases between. This CDR3 spans 13 amino acids. Germline-derived CDR1 and CDR2 are MNHEY and SMNVEV (reference sequence). The CDR3, as DNA: TGTGCCAGCAGACCCGACAGTAACTATGGCTACACCTTC. Protein sequence: CASRPDSNYGYTF.

The V gene is TRBV12-3 or TRBV12-4, the J gene TRBJ2-2, with 14 bases that match TRBD2. Trimming at V came to 5 bases and at J to 4 bases, leaving 15 bases not matched to a gene. The CDR3 length is 20 residues. The CDR3 DNA is TGTGCCAGCAGTCTAATCCCCCGACTAGCGGGAGGGCCGGTCACCGGGGAGCTGTTTTTT. It encodes CASSLIPRLAGGPVTGELFF.

This clonotype occurred many times. The chain couples TRBV28 to TRBJ2-7; TRBD1 is a possible D gene (5 bases). Between the trimmed V and J ends, which lost 5 bases and 0 bases, there was a span of 14 bases. Per germline, CDR1 MDHEN and CDR2 SYDVKM. This CDR3 has 15 residues. The CDR3: CASSPTRVSSYEQYF. The CDR3 nucleotides read TGTGCCAGCAGTCCAACCAGGGTTAGCTCCTACGAGCAGTACTTC.

This clonotype was detected only a few times. The CDR3 nucleotides read TGTGCCAGCAGCGAAATCACCCGGACAGGCTACGAGCAGTACTTC. Encoded protein: CASSEITRTGYEQYF. This chain uses TRBV27 with TRBJ2-7; 7 bases line up with TRBD1. Germline CDR1 is MNHEY and CDR2 is SMNVEV (reference sequence). Trimming removed 6 bases from V and 3 bases from J; junction bases left unmatched: 11. This CDR3 is built from 15 residues.

At least ten counts were recorded for this clonotype. V is TRBV2 and J is TRBJ2-1; D call uncertain. Trimming left V 8 bases short and J 1 base short, with 9 bases between. CDR1 and CDR2 (germline): SNHLY, FYNNEI. This CDR3 region has 13 residues. In DNA form, the CDR3 reads TGTGCCAGCGAGGTAGGGTCCTACAATGAGCAGTTCTTC. As protein: CASEVGSYNEQFF.

V gene TRBV7-9 combines with J gene TRBJ1-1, with a weak D call TRBD1 (6 bases). Trimming removed 8 bases at V and 0 bases at J, with 16 bases between. This CDR3 is built from 15 residues. Germline-derived CDR1 and CDR2 are SEHNR and FQNEAQ (reference sequence). In nucleotides, the CDR3 is TGTGCCAGCGGGACCGGGACACCTATGAACACTGAAGCTTTCTTT. Amino acids: CASGTGTPMNTEAFF.

This clonotype was seen repeatedly, ten times or more. The chain is built from TRBV28 and TRBJ2-7; 8 bases map to TRBD2. The germline V gene encodes CDR1 MDHEN and CDR2 SYDVKM. The CDR3 runs to 15 residues. With V trimmed by 3 bases and J by 2 bases, 6 bases remained unmatched. The CDR3 DNA follows: TGTGCCAGCAGTTTCGGGACTAGAAGTACCTACGAGCAGTACTTC. Translation gives CASSFGTRSTYEQYF.

The chain recombines TRBV4-1 with TRBJ1-2; the D is unclear. Trimming stripped 1 base from V and 2 bases from J, with 11 bases between. This CDR3 has 15 amino acids. Germline values: CDR1 MGHRA, CDR2 YSYEKL. The CDR3 protein is CASSQVGEGNYGYTF. In DNA, the CDR3 is TGCGCCAGCAGCCAAGTAGGAGAGGGAAACTATGGCTACACCTTC.

At least ten counts were recorded for this clonotype. The rearrangement joins TRBV5-1 to TRBJ1-6; 9 bases align to TRBD1. Germline CDR1 and CDR2: SGHRS and YFSETQ. This CDR3 is built from 17 residues. Trimming took 4 bases from V and 7 from J; bases not matched to a gene: 12. The CDR3 reads CASSPGGVTGGNSPLHF. For the CDR3, the DNA is TGCGCCAGCAGCCCCGGCGGTGTGACAGGGGGAAATTCACCCCTCCACTTT.

This clonotype was seen many times. V and J are TRBV28 and TRBJ1-2; D may be TRBD1 (5 bases). This CDR3 is 13 amino acids long. Germline assignment: CDR1 MDHEN and CDR2 SYDVKM. Trimming cost V 8 bases and J 4 bases, with 14 bases left between them. The CDR3 protein is CASLFPGGYGYTF. The CDR3 nucleotides are TGTGCCAGCCTATTTCCGGGGGGCTATGGCTACACCTTC.

This clonotype was picked up many times. V gene TRBV12-3 or TRBV12-4 combines with J gene TRBJ2-7; D remains unclear. The CDR3 has 13 amino acids. V lost 5 bases to trimming and J lost 3 bases, with 11 bases between them. DNA of the CDR3: TGTGCCAGCAGTCCCTTCATGAGCTACGAGCAGTACTTC. Its protein product is CASSPFMSYEQYF.

The J gene is TRBJ2-7, the V gene TRBV5-1, with D unclear. Germline values: CDR1 SGHRS, CDR2 YFSETQ. The germline V and J ends were trimmed by 0 bases and 5 bases, with 15 bases remaining between them. The CDR3 extends over 15 amino acids. The CDR3: CASSLEGINHDEQYF. In nucleotides, the CDR3 is TGCGCCAGCAGCTTGGAAGGAATCAATCACGACGAGCAGTACTTC. The full variable domain, with the rest looked up from reference TRBV5-1 and TRBJ2-7, is KAGVTQTPRYLIKTRGQQVTLSCSPISGHRSVSWYQQTPGQGLQFLFEYFSETQRNKGNFPGRFSGRQFSNSRSEMNVSTLELGDSALYLCASSLEGINHDEQYFGPGTRLTVT.

In regard to this clonotype: A far larger clone is off by one base, so a read error is likely. The chain carries TRBV6-2 or TRBV6-3 and TRBJ2-7; tentative D call: TRBD2 (5 bases). Per the germline V gene, CDR1 is MNHEY and CDR2 is SVGEGT. The length of the CDR3 is 13 residues. CDR3 amino acids: CASSLTDSYKQYF. In nucleotides, the CDR3 is TGTGCCAGCAGTCTAACGGACTCCTACAAGCAGTACTTC.

This clonotype has more than one count but fewer than ten. V usage is TRBV7-2 and J usage is TRBJ2-7, with 7 bases matching TRBD2. Trimming took 5 bases from V and 0 from J; bases not matched to a gene: 7. Germline CDR1 is SGHTA and CDR2 is FQGNSA. The CDR3 is 15 residues long. CDR3 region: CASSPWGGSSYEQYF. DNA for the CDR3: TGTGCCAGCAGCCCTTGGGGAGGGAGCTCCTACGAGCAGTACTTC.

This clonotype was detected many times. The genes are TRBV27 and TRBJ1-6; D gene uncertain. Per the germline V gene, CDR1 is MNHEY and CDR2 is SMNVEV (reference sequence). V lost 6 bases and J lost 7, with 7 bases in between. The CDR3 sequence is 12 residues long. Written as DNA, the CDR3 is TGTGCCAGCAGGCTTATGAATTCACCCCTCCACTTT. This translates into CASRLMNSPLHF.

This clonotype was recorded only once. The chain employs TRBV7-9 and TRBJ1-3; D ambiguous. The length of the CDR3 is 14 residues. Trimming stripped 6 bases from V and 1 base from J, with 10 bases between. Germline loops: CDR1 SEHNR, CDR2 FQNEAQ (reference sequence). The CDR3 loop reads CASSQAGSGNTIYF. The CDR3 nucleotides read TGTGCCAGCAGTCAGGCCGGGTCTGGAAACACCATATATTTT.

At least ten counts were recorded for this clonotype. Here the CDR3 DNA reads TGTGCCAGCAGCTTTGGGGCCTCTGGGGCCAACGTCCTGACTTTC. Its protein is CASSFGASGANVLTF. The gene calls are TRBV7-2 and TRBJ2-6; tentative D call: TRBD1 (5 bases). The CDR3 contains 15 residues. Germline V gene sequence: CDR1 SGHTA, CDR2 FQGNSA. V gave up 3 bases and J gave up 0 bases, with 6 bases separating them. Filled out from reference TRBV7-2 and TRBJ2-6, the complete variable domain reads GAGVSQSPSNKVTEKGKDVELRCDPISGHTALYWYRQSLGQGLEFLIYFQGNSAPDKSGLPSDRFSAERTGGSVSTLTIQRTQQEDSAVYLCASSFGASGANVLTFGAGSRLTVL.

The chain employs TRBV3-1 and TRBJ1-1, with D hard to call. Germline CDR1 LGHDT, CDR2 YNNKEL (reference sequence). Trimming cost V 0 bases and J 5 bases, with 7 bases left between them. This CDR3 contains 13 residues. The CDR3 spells CASSQEEGTEAFF. CDR3 DNA: TGTGCCAGCAGCCAAGAGGAGGGTACTGAAGCTTTCTTT.